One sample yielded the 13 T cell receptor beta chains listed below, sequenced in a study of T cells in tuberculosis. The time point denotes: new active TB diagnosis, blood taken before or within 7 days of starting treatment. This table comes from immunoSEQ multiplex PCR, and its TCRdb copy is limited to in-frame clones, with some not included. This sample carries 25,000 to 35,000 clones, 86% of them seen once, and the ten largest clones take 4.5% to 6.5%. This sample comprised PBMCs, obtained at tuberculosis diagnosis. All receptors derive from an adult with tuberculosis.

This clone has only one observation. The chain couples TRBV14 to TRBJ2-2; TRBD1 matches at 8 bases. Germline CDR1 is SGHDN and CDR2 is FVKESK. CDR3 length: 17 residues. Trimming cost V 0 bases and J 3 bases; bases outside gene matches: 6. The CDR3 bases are TGTGCCAGCAGCCAAGATCGGCAGGGGGCTTACACCGGGGAGCTGTTTTTT. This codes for CASSQDRQGAYTGELFF. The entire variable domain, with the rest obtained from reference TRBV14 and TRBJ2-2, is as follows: EAGVTQFPSHSVIEKGQTVTLRCDPISGHDNLYWYRRVMGKEIKFLLHFVKESKQDESGMPNNRFLAERTGGTYSTLKVQPAELEDSGVYFCASSQDRQGAYTGELFFGEGSRLTVL.

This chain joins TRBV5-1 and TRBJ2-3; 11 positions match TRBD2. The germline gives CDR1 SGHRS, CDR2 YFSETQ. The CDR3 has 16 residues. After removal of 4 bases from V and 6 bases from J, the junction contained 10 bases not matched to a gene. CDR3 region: CASSPLSGGAADTQYF. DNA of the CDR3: TGCGCCAGCAGCCCCCTTAGCGGGGGGGCCGCGGATACGCAGTATTTT. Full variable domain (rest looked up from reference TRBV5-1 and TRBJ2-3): KAGVTQTPRYLIKTRGQQVTLSCSPISGHRSVSWYQQTPGQGLQFLFEYFSETQRNKGNFPGRFSGRQFSNSRSEMNVSTLELGDSALYLCASSPLSGGAADTQYFGPGTRLTVL.

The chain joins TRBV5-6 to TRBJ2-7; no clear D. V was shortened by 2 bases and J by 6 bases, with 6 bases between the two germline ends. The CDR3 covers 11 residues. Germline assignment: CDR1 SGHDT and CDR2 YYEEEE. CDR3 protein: CASSLYSEQYF. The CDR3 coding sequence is TGTGCCAGCAGCTTATACAGCGAGCAGTACTTC.

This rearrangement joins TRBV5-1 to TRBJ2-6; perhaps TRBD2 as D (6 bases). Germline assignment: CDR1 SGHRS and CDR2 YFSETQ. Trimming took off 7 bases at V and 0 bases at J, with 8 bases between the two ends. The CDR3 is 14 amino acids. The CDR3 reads CASGEDSGANVLTF. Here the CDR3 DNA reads TGCGCCAGCGGGGAGGACTCTGGGGCCAACGTCCTGACTTTC.

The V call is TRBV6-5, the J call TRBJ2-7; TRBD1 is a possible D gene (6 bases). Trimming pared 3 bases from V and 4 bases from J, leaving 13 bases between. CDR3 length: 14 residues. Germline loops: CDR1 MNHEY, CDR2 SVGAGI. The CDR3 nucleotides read TGTGCCAGCAGTTATTCCGGGACAAGATACGAGCAGTACTTC. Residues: CASSYSGTRYEQYF.

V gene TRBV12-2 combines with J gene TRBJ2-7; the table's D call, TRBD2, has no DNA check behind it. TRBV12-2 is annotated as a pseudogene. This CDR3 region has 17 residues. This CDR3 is CASRFPTRTSGSYEQYF. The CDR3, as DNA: TGTGCAAGTCGCTTCCCGACCCGGACTAGCGGTTCCTACGAGCAGTACTTC.

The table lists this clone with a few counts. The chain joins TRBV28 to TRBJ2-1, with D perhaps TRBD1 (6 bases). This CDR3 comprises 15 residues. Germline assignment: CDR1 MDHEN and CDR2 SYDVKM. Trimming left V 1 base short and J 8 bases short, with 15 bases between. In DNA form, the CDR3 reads TGTGCCAGCAGTTTATCTCCAGGGGCGAATGATGAGCAGTTCTTC. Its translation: CASSLSPGANDEQFF.

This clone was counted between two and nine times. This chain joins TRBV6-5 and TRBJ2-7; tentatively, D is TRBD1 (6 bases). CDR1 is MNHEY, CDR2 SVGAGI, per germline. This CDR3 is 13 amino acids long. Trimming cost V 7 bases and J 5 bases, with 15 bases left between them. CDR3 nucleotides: TGTGCCAGCACGGGACACTCTGGGAACGAGCAGTACTTC. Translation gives CASTGHSGNEQYF.

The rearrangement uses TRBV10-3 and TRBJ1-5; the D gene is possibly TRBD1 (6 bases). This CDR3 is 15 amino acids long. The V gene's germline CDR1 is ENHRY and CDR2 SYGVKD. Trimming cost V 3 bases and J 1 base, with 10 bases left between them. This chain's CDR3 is CAISETGMSNQPQHF. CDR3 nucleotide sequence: TGTGCCATCAGTGAAACAGGGATGAGCAATCAGCCCCAGCATTTT.

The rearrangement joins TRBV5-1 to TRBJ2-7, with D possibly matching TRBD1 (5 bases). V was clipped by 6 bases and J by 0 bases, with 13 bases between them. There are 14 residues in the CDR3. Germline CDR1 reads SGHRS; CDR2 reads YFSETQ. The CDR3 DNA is TGCGCCAGCAATCTGGACACGAGCTCCTACGAGCAGTACTTC. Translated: CASNLDTSSYEQYF.

The CDR3 region has the DNA TGTGCCAGCAGCCCGACTAGCGGGAGAGCCTACGAGCAGTACTTC. Translation: CASSPTSGRAYEQYF. V is TRBV5-4 and J is TRBJ2-7; 12 positions agree with TRBD2. The junction had 4 bases not matched to a gene; V was cut back by 4 bases and J by 2 bases. The CDR3 totals 15 residues. Looked up from germline, CDR1 is SGHNT and CDR2 is YYREEE (reference sequence).

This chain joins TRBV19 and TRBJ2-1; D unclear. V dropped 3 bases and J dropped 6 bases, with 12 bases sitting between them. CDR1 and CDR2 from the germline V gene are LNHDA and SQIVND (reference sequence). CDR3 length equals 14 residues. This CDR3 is CASSMFLGLNEQFF. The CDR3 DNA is TGTGCCAGTAGTATGTTCTTGGGCCTCAATGAGCAGTTCTTC.

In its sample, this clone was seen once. In DNA, the CDR3 is TGTGCCAGCTCAGGTAGTCAGGGAATGCACGAGCAGTACTTC. This gives the protein CASSGSQGMHEQYF. The chain employs TRBV18 and TRBJ2-7; D perhaps matches TRBD1 (5 bases). Between the trimmed V and J ends, which lost 5 bases and 5 bases, there was a span of 16 bases. CDR3 length: 14 residues. Germline V lookup: CDR1 KGHSH, CDR2 LQKENI.